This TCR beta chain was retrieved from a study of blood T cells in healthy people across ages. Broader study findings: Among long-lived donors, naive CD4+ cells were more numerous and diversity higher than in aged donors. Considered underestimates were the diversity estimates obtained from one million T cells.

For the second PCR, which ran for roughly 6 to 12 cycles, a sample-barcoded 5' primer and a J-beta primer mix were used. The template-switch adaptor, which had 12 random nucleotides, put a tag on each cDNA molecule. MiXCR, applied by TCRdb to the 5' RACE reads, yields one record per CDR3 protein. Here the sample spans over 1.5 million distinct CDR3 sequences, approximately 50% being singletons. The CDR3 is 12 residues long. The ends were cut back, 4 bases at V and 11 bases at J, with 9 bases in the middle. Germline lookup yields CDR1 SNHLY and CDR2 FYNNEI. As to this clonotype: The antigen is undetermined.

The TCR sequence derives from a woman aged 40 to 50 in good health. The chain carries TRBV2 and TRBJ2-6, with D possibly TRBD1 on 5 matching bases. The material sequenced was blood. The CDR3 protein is CASSVEGDVLTF. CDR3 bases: TGTGCCAGCAGTGTAGAAGGGGACGTCCTGACTTTC.